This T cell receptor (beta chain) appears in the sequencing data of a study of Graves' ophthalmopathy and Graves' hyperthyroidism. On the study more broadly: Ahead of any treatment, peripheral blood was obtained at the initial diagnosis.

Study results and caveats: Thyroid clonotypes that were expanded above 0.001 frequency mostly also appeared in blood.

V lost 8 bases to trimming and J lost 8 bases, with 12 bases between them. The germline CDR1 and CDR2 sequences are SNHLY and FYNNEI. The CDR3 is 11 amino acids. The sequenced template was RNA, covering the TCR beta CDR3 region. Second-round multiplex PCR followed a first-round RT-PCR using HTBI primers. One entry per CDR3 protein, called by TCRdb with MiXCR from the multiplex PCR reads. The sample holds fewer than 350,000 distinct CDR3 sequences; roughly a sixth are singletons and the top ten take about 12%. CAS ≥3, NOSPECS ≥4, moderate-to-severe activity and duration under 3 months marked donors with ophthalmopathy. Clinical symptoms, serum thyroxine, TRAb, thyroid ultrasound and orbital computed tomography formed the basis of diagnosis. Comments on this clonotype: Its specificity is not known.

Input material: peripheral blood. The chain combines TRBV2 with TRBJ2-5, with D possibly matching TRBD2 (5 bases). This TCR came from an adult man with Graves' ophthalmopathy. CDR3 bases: TGTGCCAGCCAGTCCCGGGAAACCCAGTACTTC. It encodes CASQSRETQYF.